The rows below give T cell receptor beta chains drawn from one sample of a study of vaccination and CD4 T cells after COVID-19. TCRdb ran MiXCR on the PCR reads and lists one entry per CDR3 protein. The sample includes around 16,000 distinct CDR3 sequences, roughly 50% of them seen just once. Their target antigens are unknown. The source material was CD4+ T cells from blood, cultured in vitro, sampled about 7 months after SARS-CoV-2 vaccination. The receptors stem from a human donor who had recovered from COVID-19. CDR3s include the opening cysteine and the closing phenylalanine or tryptophan.

>TRBJ1-2|TRBV20-1
CSAGTGGLYGYTF
>TRBJ2-7|TRBV27
CASSSIQGRWYF
>TRBJ1-2|TRBV20-1
CSASGGAGFGYTF
>TRBJ2-7|TRBV15
CATGTRTGGSSEQYF
>TRBJ2-3|TRBV7-8
CASSLGQANTDTQYF
>TRBJ1-6|TRBV20-1
CSARDLQGIGSPLHF
>TRBJ1-1|TRBV7-2
CASSPPGHMNTEAFF
>TRBJ2-3|TRBV19
CASSEGGPSTDTQYF
>TRBJ2-3|TRBV20-1
CSATGLAGAGTDTQYF
>TRBJ1-2|TRBV7-2
CASSPQTGSYGYTF
>TRBJ1-2|TRBV6-5
CASSSRGSGHYGYTF
>TRBJ2-3|TRBV7-9
CASSPRLAGSTDTQYF
>TRBJ2-3|TRBV20-1
CSASASGASTDTQYF
>TRBJ2-7|TRBV10-3
CAISERRAGGSYEQYF
>TRBJ2-2|TRBV27
CASSLLAGVAGELFF
>TRBJ2-3|TRBV7-3
CASSLSGADTQYF
>TRBJ1-1|TRBV7-2
CASSLDAYREAFF
>TRBJ2-3|TRBV20-1
CSPLRRGADTQYF
>TRBJ1-2|TRBV20-1
CSASRTGYGYTF
>TRBJ2-7|TRBV10-3
CAISGSKPGLAYDEQYF
>TRBJ2-7|TRBV10-1
CASSESAIALAYEQYF
>TRBJ2-2|TRBV2
CASRRLQGAGGELFF
>TRBJ2-7|TRBV2
CASNDAGKAYEQYF
>TRBJ2-2|TRBV2
CASSYNTGFPGELFF
>TRBJ2-7|TRBV20-1
CSARRPPYEQYF
>TRBJ1-1|TRBV5-4
CASSFSLGTEAFF
>TRBJ1-6|TRBV20-1
CSASSRGGGFEGSPLHF
>TRBJ1-2|TRBV5-4
CASSLVELPGYTF
>TRBJ1-6|TRBV19
CASSIDYWQRSPLHF
>TRBJ2-1|TRBV6-1
CASSIQSHYSYNEQFF
>TRBJ2-7|TRBV7-9
CASSTGQNSYEQYF
>TRBJ2-7|TRBV19
CASTPSRWDGDYEQYF
>TRBJ1-1|TRBV6-1
CASSRDRLGTEAFF
>TRBJ1-1|TRBV20-1
CSASRQGATEAFF
>TRBJ1-1|TRBV20-1
CSARVKGPGTEAFF
>TRBJ2-5|TRBV6-2/TRBV6-3
CASSYRLAGEETQYF
>TRBJ1-6|TRBV6-1
CASSEAATWDNSPLHF
>TRBJ2-7|TRBV4-2
CASSLRGVPGTYEQYF
>TRBJ2-1|TRBV7-3
CASQARGGMGQRQFF
>TRBJ1-1|TRBV20-1
CSASEGVSTEAFF
>TRBJ2-5|TRBV24-1
CATSDMARGEETQYF
>TRBJ2-7|TRBV7-2
CASSLEVGLISSYEQYF
>TRBJ1-1|TRBV6-1
CASREPGQTNTEAFF
>TRBJ1-2|TRBV6-1
CASSEPGHTPGGYGYTF
>TRBJ2-1|TRBV20-1
CSARRKDDRQLTYNEQFF
>TRBJ2-7|TRBV19
CASRGTTGIPYEQYF
>TRBJ2-7|TRBV20-1
CSARKAGSVEQYF
>TRBJ2-1|TRBV7-9
CASSPRQGVFYEQFF
>TRBJ1-6|TRBV19
CASSIGTVPALHF
>TRBJ2-5|TRBV21-1
CASSKFVGGLETQYF
>TRBJ1-6|TRBV5-6
CASSLGGTLSPLHF
>TRBJ2-3|TRBV20-1
CSAPGTSGIADTQYF
>TRBJ1-2|TRBV6-1
CASSREANYGYTF
>TRBJ2-5|TRBV19
CASSMLGTSQETQYF
>TRBJ2-7|TRBV5-1
CASSLQGYEQYF
>TRBJ2-7|TRBV20-1
CSASKERYEQYF
>TRBJ2-7|TRBV7-9
CASSLNHRGPYEQYF
>TRBJ2-5|TRBV27
CATSQRGTETQYF
>TRBJ1-6|TRBV6-5
CANSYQGMGNSPLHF